The 16 T cell receptor beta chains in this list originate from one sample, sequenced in a study of blood T cell repertoires in COVID-19. This table comes from immunoSEQ multiplex PCR, and its TCRdb copy is limited to in-frame clones, with some not included. The sample includes roughly 70,000 clones, roughly 80% of them seen just once. The sample consisted of peripheral blood. Source of these receptors: a man between 70 and 80 years old who had recovered from COVID-19.

The chain is built from TRBV27 and TRBJ1-6; D gene uncertain. Germline values: CDR1 MNHEY, CDR2 SMNVEV (reference sequence). V was cut by 2 bases and J by 12 bases, with 8 bases left in between. The CDR3 loop spans 12 amino acids. CDR3 residues: CASSLIPGPLHF. In nucleotides, the CDR3 is TGTGCCAGCAGTTTAATACCGGGACCCCTCCACTTT.

This clone showed up just a few times. The chain is built from TRBV19 and TRBJ2-2, with 8 nucleotides matching TRBD2. CDR3 length: 16 amino acids. The V gene end was trimmed by 3 bases and the J gene end by 7 bases; junction bases not matched to a gene: 10. CDR1 and CDR2 (germline): LNHDA, SQIVND (reference sequence). Written as DNA, the CDR3 is TGTGCCAGTAGTATGGGCCTAGCGGGCCACGGCGGGGAGCTGTTTTTT. As protein: CASSMGLAGHGGELFF.

The chain couples TRBV5-1 to TRBJ2-2, with TRBD2 identical over 8 bases. The CDR3 covers 18 residues. Germline CDR1 and CDR2: SGHRS and YFSETQ. With V trimmed by 3 bases and J by 5 bases, 15 bases remained unmatched. As DNA, the CDR3 is TGCGCCAGCAGCTCAAGCCCAGCGGGAGTTGGAGGAACCGGGGAGCTGTTTTTT. Its translation: CASSSSPAGVGGTGELFF. Full variable domain (rest looked up from reference TRBV5-1 and TRBJ2-2): KAGVTQTPRYLIKTRGQQVTLSCSPISGHRSVSWYQQTPGQGLQFLFEYFSETQRNKGNFPGRFSGRQFSNSRSEMNVSTLELGDSALYLCASSSSPAGVGGTGELFFGEGSRLTVL.

The V and J genes are TRBV30 and TRBJ2-7; TRBD1 matches 11 bases. The CDR3 runs to 13 residues. Germline V gene sequence: CDR1 GTSNPN, CDR2 SVGIG (reference sequence). The V gene end was trimmed by 4 bases and the J gene end by 6 bases; junction bases not matched to a gene: 5. The CDR3 sequence is CAWTRGQGGEQYF. In DNA form, the CDR3 reads TGTGCCTGGACGCGGGGACAGGGGGGCGAGCAGTACTTC.

The chain couples TRBV9 to TRBJ2-3; weak D call: TRBD2 (6 bases). CDR3 length: 15 amino acids. Germline CDR1 reads SGDLS; CDR2 reads YYNGEE. V was shortened by 4 bases and J by 5 bases, with 17 bases between the two germline ends. The CDR3, as DNA: TGTGCCAGCAGCCCCACTAGCATCCCTGGAGATACGCAGTATTTT. This translates into CASSPTSIPGDTQYF.

This clone turned up a few times. CDR3 protein: CASSLGQGRSVKNIQYF. In DNA, the CDR3 is TGCGCCAGCAGCCTTGGACAGGGGAGATCGGTCAAAAACATTCAGTACTTC. The rearrangement links TRBV4-1 to TRBJ2-4, with 9 bases that match TRBD1. This CDR3 has 17 residues. The V segment lost 4 bases and the J segment 3 bases; nucleotides outside the gene matches: 10. The germline V gene has CDR1 MGHRA and CDR2 YSYEKL.

The chain carries TRBV13 and TRBJ2-3, with D maybe TRBD2 (7 bases). Deletions cut 1 base from V and 5 bases from J, with 13 bases between. Germline CDR1 PRHDT, CDR2 FYEKMQ (reference sequence). The CDR3 has 15 residues. The CDR3 DNA is TGTGCCAGCAGCTTAGATGCGGGGGCTGGAGATACGCAGTATTTT. Translated: CASSLDAGAGDTQYF. Based on the CDR3 plus reference TRBV13 and TRBJ2-3, the full variable domain is AAGVIQSPRHLIKEKRETATLKCYPIPRHDTVYWYQQGPGQDPQFLISFYEKMQSDKGSIPDRFSAQQFSDYHSELNMSSLELGDSALYFCASSLDAGAGDTQYFGPGTRLTVL.

The CDR3 region is CAWTEATDTQYF. CDR3 bases: TGTGCCTGGACGGAGGCCACAGATACGCAGTATTTT. V usage is TRBV30 and J usage is TRBJ2-3; maybe TRBD2 (5 bases). In germline, CDR1 is GTSNPN, CDR2 SVGIG (reference sequence). This CDR3 has 12 amino acids. Trimming left V 4 bases short and J 2 bases short, with 7 bases between.

The chain joins TRBV19 to TRBJ1-3; 8 nucleotides agree with TRBD1. The CDR3 covers 16 residues. Germline CDR1 is LNHDA and CDR2 is SQIVND (reference sequence). The trim removed 3 bases at V and 0 bases at J, leaving 4 bases unmatched. CDR3 amino acids: CASSMTGEASGNTIYF. In DNA form, the CDR3 reads TGTGCCAGTAGTATGACAGGGGAAGCCTCTGGAAACACCATATATTTT.

This clone was seen more than once but under ten times. V usage is TRBV7-2 and J usage is TRBJ1-1; no clear D gene. The CDR3 consists of 12 residues. With 3 bases removed from V and 6 bases from J, the gap between germline ends came to 8 bases. Per the germline V gene, CDR1 is SGHTA and CDR2 is FQGNSA. The CDR3 here is CASSFSVSEAFF. Here the CDR3 DNA reads TGTGCCAGCAGCTTTTCGGTCTCTGAAGCTTTCTTT.

The chain recombines TRBV7-9 with TRBJ2-7, with D possibly TRBD2 on 6 matching bases. Germline V gene sequence: CDR1 SEHNR, CDR2 FQNEAQ (reference sequence). V gave up 6 bases and J gave up 6 bases, with 15 bases separating them. This CDR3 comprises 13 residues. In DNA form, the CDR3 reads TGTGCCAGCAGAACCGGGACTGCCTCCGAGCAGTACTTC. Translation gives CASRTGTASEQYF.

V usage is TRBV6-5 and J usage is TRBJ1-5; 7 bases line up with TRBD1. Germline values: CDR1 MNHEY, CDR2 SVGAGI. The CDR3 sequence is 14 residues long. The trim removed 8 bases at V and 0 bases at J, leaving 4 bases unmatched. CDR3 in DNA: TGTGCCAGCGGGGGACAGTTTAGCAATCAGCCCCAGCATTTT. Its translation: CASGGQFSNQPQHF.

V and J are TRBV5-1 and TRBJ2-2; D not certain. CDR3 length: 16 residues. Germline V CDR1 and CDR2: SGHRS, YFSETQ. The germline V and J ends were trimmed by 3 bases and 4 bases, with 16 bases remaining between them. The CDR3 nucleotides are TGCGCCAGCAGCTCGGTTCTCCCCACGGGCACCGGGGAGCTGTTTTTT. Protein: CASSSVLPTGTGELFF.

The table lists this clone with a count of one. The chain combines TRBV28 with TRBJ2-1, with 7 bases fitting TRBD1. The CDR3 has 15 residues. J gave up 6 bases and V 6 bases, and 11 bases lay outside the gene matches. Germline CDR1 and CDR2: MDHEN and SYDVKM. The DNA of the CDR3 is TGTGCCAGCAGGATGACAGGGAATGTCGTCAATGAGCAGTTCTTC. Its translation: CASRMTGNVVNEQFF.

The rearrangement uses TRBV6-2 or TRBV6-3 and TRBJ2-5, with D uncertain. The CDR3 consists of 11 residues. Germline values: CDR1 MNHEY, CDR2 SVGEGT. V gave up 5 bases and J gave up 4 bases, with 5 bases separating them. The CDR3 sequence: CASSPLETQYF. CDR3 sequence (DNA): TGTGCCAGCAGTCCACTAGAGACCCAGTACTTC.

This rearrangement joins TRBV9 to TRBJ2-7; D might be TRBD1 (6 bases). V lost 4 bases to trimming and J lost 3 bases, with 17 bases between them. Germline V gene sequence: CDR1 SGDLS, CDR2 YYNGEE. The CDR3 loop spans 15 amino acids. CDR3 coding DNA: TGTGCCAGCAGCCCTTGGACGGGACAAGACTACGAGCAGTACTTC. It codes for CASSPWTGQDYEQYF. Full variable domain (missing parts from reference TRBV9 and TRBJ2-7): DSGVTQTPKHLITATGQRVTLRCSPRSGDLSVYWYQQSLDQGLQFLIQYYNGEERAKGNILERFSAQQFPDLHSELNLSSLELGDSALYFCASSPWTGQDYEQYFGPGTRLTVT.